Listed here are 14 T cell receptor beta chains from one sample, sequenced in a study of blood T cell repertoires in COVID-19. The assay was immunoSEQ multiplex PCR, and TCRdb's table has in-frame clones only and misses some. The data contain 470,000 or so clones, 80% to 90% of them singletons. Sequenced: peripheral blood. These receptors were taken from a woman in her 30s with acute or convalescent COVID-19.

The CDR3 DNA follows: TGTGCCAGCTCCGGGACAATGGGCGAAAAACTGTTTTTT. Residues: CASSGTMGEKLFF. The V call is TRBV27, the J call TRBJ1-4, with a possible D match to TRBD1 (6 bases). The germline V and J ends were trimmed by 8 bases and 8 bases, with 15 bases remaining between them. CDR1 is MNHEY, CDR2 SMNVEV, per germline (reference sequence). The CDR3 loop spans 13 amino acids. The full variable domain, its missing parts supplied by reference TRBV27 and TRBJ1-4, is EAQVTQNPRYLITVTGKKLTVTCSQNMNHEYMSWYRQDPGLGLRQIYYSMNVEVTDKGDVPEGYKVSRKEKRNFPLILESPSPNQTSLYFCASSGTMGEKLFFGSGTQLSVL.

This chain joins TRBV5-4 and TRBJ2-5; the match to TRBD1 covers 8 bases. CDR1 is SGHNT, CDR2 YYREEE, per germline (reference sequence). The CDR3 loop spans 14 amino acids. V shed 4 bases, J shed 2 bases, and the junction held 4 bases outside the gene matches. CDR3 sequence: CASSGQGSQETQYF. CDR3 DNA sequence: TGTGCCAGCAGCGGACAGGGTAGTCAAGAGACCCAGTACTTC.

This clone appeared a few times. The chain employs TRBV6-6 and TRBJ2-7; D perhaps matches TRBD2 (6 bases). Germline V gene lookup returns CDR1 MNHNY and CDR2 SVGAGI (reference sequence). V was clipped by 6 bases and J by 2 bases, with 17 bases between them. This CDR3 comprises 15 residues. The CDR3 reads CASSPTGGVTYEQYF. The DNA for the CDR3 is TGTGCCAGCAGCCCAACTGGCGGGGTTACCTACGAGCAGTACTTC.

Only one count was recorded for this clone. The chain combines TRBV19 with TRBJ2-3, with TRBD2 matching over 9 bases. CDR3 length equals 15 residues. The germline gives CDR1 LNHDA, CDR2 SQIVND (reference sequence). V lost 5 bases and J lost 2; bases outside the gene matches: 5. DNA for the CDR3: TGTGCCAGTAGTGTCACTAGCGGGCACACAGATACGCAGTATTTT. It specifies CASSVTSGHTDTQYF.

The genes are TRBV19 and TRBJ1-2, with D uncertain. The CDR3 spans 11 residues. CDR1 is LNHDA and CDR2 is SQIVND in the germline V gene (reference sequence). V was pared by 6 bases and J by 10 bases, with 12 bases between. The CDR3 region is CASRIGVYYTF. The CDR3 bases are TGTGCCAGTAGGATCGGAGTCTACTACACCTTC.

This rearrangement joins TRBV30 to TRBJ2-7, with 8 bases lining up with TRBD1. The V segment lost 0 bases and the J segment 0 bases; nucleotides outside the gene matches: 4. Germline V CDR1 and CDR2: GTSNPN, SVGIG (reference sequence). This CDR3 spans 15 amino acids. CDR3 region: CAWSVRDRYSYEQYF. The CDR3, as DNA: TGTGCCTGGAGTGTACGGGACAGGTACTCCTACGAGCAGTACTTC.

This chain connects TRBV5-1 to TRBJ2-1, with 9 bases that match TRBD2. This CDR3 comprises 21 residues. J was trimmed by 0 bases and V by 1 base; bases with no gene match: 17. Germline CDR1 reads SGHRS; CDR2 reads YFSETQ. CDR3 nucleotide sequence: TGCGCCAGCAGCTTGCTAGTTCCGGGACTAGCCATACTGAGCTCCTACAATGAGCAGTTCTTC. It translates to CASSLLVPGLAILSSYNEQFF. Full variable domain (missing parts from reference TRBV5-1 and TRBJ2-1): KAGVTQTPRYLIKTRGQQVTLSCSPISGHRSVSWYQQTPGQGLQFLFEYFSETQRNKGNFPGRFSGRQFSNSRSEMNVSTLELGDSALYLCASSLLVPGLAILSSYNEQFFGPGTRLTVL.

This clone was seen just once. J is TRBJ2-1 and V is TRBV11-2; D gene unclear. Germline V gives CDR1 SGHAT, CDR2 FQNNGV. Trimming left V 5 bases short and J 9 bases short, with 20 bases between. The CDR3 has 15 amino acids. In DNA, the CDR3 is TGTGCCAGCAGCGAAACGAGGTCACCGGCTCTTGAGCAGTTCTTC. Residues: CASSETRSPALEQFF.

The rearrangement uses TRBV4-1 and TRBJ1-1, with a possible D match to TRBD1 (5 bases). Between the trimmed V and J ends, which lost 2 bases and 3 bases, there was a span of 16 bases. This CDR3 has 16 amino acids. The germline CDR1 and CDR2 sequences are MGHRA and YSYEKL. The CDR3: CASSQTTGGDDTEAFF. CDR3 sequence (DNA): TGCGCCAGCAGCCAAACTACGGGAGGGGACGACACTGAAGCTTTCTTT.

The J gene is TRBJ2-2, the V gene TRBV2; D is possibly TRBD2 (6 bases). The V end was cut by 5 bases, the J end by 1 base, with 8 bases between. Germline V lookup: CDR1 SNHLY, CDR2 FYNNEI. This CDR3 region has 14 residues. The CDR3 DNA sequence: TGTGCCAGCAGTTTAGCGGAGAACACCGGGGAGCTGTTTTTT. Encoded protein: CASSLAENTGELFF.

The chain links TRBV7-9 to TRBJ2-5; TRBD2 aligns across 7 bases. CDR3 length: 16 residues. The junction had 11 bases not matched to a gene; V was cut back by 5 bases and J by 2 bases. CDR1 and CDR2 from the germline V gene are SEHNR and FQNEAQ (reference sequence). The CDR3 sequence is CASSGPGTGGQETQYF. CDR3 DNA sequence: TGTGCCAGCAGCGGCCCCGGGACGGGGGGTCAAGAGACCCAGTACTTC. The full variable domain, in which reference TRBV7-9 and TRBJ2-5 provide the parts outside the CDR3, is DTGVSQNPRHKITKRGQNVTFRCDPISEHNRLYWYRQTLGQGPEFLTYFQNEAQLEKSRLLSDRFSAERPKGSFSTLEIQRTEQGDSAMYLCASSGPGTGGQETQYFGPGTRLLVL.

This CDR3 reads CASSARQGSASSYEQYF. The CDR3 nucleotides are TGTGCCAGCAGTGCCAGACAGGGTTCGGCGTCATCCTACGAGCAGTACTTC. This chain connects TRBV28 to TRBJ2-7; TRBD1 aligns across 7 bases. CDR1 MDHEN and CDR2 SYDVKM come from the germline V gene. The trim removed 5 bases at V and 1 base at J, leaving 14 bases unmatched. This CDR3 comprises 17 residues.

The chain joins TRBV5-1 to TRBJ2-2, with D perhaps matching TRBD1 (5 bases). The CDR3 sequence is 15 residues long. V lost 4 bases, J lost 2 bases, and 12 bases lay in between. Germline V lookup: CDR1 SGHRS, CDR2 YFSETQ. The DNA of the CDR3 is TGCGCCAGCAGCCCCCGCAGGGATAACACCGGGGAGCTGTTTTTT. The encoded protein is CASSPRRDNTGELFF.

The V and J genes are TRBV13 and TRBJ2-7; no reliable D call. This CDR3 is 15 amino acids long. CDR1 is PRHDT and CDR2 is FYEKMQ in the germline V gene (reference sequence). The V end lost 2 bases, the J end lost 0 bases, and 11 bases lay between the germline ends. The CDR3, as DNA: TGTGCCAGCAGCTTAAATGGCAAAACCTCCTACGAGCAGTACTTC. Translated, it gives CASSLNGKTSYEQYF.